What follows describes a single TCR beta chain. This CDR3 has 15 residues. Germline V gene lookup returns CDR1 GTSNPN and CDR2 SVGIG (reference sequence). V dropped 0 bases and J dropped 2; count of bases not matched to a gene: 4. The data were taken from a study of blood T cell repertoires in COVID-19. Study details: Nucleic acid was either cDNA or gDNA, and it came from T cells, B-cell-depleted T cells, or PBMCs.

TCRdb's table, derived via immunoSEQ multiplex PCR, lists solely in-frame clones and lacks some. This sample has tens of thousands of clones, with approximately 85% found just once. The chain employs TRBV30 and TRBJ1-3; 7 positions match TRBD1. Specimen: peripheral blood. This TCR derives from an elderly man with acute or convalescent COVID-19. CDR3 sequence reads: CAWSVGGAAGNTIYF. In nucleotides, the CDR3 is TGTGCCTGGAGTGTAGGGGGCGCCGCTGGAAACACCATATATTTT. Complete variable domain (other parts from reference TRBV30 and TRBJ1-3): SQTIHQWPATLVQPVGSPLSLECTVEGTSNPNLYWYRQAAGRGLQLLFYSVGIGQISSEVPQNLSASRPQDRQFILSSKKLLLSDSGFYLCAWSVGGAAGNTIYFGEGSWLTVV.